This record concerns one T cell receptor (beta chain) sequence. The antigen is not known. V was pared by 10 bases and J by 2 bases, with 7 bases of the junction left unmatched. The CDR3 length is 13 residues. The sample belongs to a study of post-analysis software for immune sequencing data. Regarding the study as a whole: TRBV5-6, TRBV5-1 and TRBV20-1 were among four or five TRBV segments more frequent in patients than controls.

TCR beta cDNA libraries included unique molecular identifiers. TCRdb redid the calling of the PCR reads with MiXCR, one entry per CDR3 protein. The sample lists roughly 600,000 distinct CDR3 sequences, around 44% seen once, with approximately 1.7% in the top ten. The sample taken for sequencing was blood. The genes are TRBV12-3 or TRBV12-4 and TRBJ1-2; 7 bases map to TRBD1. The TCR sequence derives from a girl aged 5 to 17 with multiple sclerosis. The CDR3 spells CATPGQSNYGYTF. The CDR3 DNA sequence: TGTGCCACCCCGGGACAGTCCAACTATGGCTACACCTTC.